The next 22 T cell receptor beta chains were all read from a single sample in a study of T cells expressing NK-cell markers. From its re-call of the 5' RACE reads, TCRdb lists each CDR3 protein once, without DNA. The sample has around 380,000 distinct CDR3 sequences; the top ten hold around 11%. Sequenced input: blood T cells: a sorted CD56 or NKG2C T cell subset, CD4+ or CD8+ T cells, or bulk PBMC T cells (not recorded which). The receptors come from a woman aged 50 to 65 in good health.

This chain joins TRBV4-2 and TRBJ2-1; TCRdb proposes TRBD2, but this gene call is untestable without DNA. CDR3 length: 16 residues. Per the germline V gene, CDR1 is LGHNA and CDR2 is YNFKEQ. Here the CDR3 reads CASSQNLAGTYNEQFF.

The chain uses TRBV5-1 and TRBJ2-7. The CDR3 is made up of 14 amino acids. Per germline, CDR1 SGHRS and CDR2 YFSETQ. The CDR3 loop reads CASSLALSTYEQYF.

The V and J genes are TRBV20-1 and TRBJ2-4; TCRdb names TRBD2, which stays unverified in the absence of DNA. Germline V gene lookup returns CDR1 DFQATT and CDR2 SNEGSKA (reference sequence). The CDR3 is made up of 15 amino acids. CDR3 loop: CSAGTSGLAKNIQYF.

The chain carries TRBV5-6 and TRBJ1-2; there is no DNA to check the TCRdb D call of TRBD1. The length of the CDR3 is 14 residues. CDR1 is SGHDT and CDR2 is YYEEEE in the germline V gene. This CDR3 reads CASSRGQLNYGYTF.

The chain uses TRBV7-2 and TRBJ2-7; TCRdb lists TRBD1, though no DNA is available to test this call. From germline, CDR1 is SGHTA and CDR2 FQGNSA. The CDR3 consists of 14 residues. CDR3 protein: CASSLTRDRYEQYF.

V gene TRBV5-5 combines with J gene TRBJ1-2; TCRdb outputs TRBD1, but without DNA this stays unchecked. There are 17 residues in the CDR3. Germline CDR1 is SGHKS and CDR2 is YYEKEE (reference sequence). The CDR3 sequence is CASSSPVGSGRNYGYTF.

The chain couples TRBV6-5 to TRBJ2-3; TCRdb's D gene call, TRBD2, goes unchecked for lack of DNA. This CDR3 contains 19 residues. Germline CDR1 and CDR2: MNHEY and SVGAGI. The CDR3 reads CASSYNSAGGPIGWDTQYF.

The chain carries TRBV12-3 or TRBV12-4 and TRBJ2-1; the TRBD1 assignment by TCRdb is unverifiable without DNA. The CDR3 extends over 17 amino acids. CDR3 sequence reads: CASSFAPGGGRSYEQFF.

The chain recombines TRBV6-1 with TRBJ2-7. The CDR3 length is 12 residues. Germline V gene lookup returns CDR1 MNHNS and CDR2 SASEGT. The CDR3 sequence: CASYRVGYEQYF.

The chain's CDR3 is CASMREGIEAFF. V and J are TRBV19 and TRBJ1-1. CDR1 is LNHDA, CDR2 SQIVND, per germline (reference sequence). CDR3 size: 12 residues. Drawing the rest from reference TRBV19 and TRBJ1-1, the complete variable domain is DGGITQSPKYLFRKEGQNVTLSCEQNLNHDAMYWYRQDPGQGLRLIYYSQIVNDFQKGDIAEGYSVSREKKESFPLTVTSAQKNPTAFYLCASMREGIEAFFGQGTRLTVV.

The CDR3 here is CASSFPPGTGVNTEAFF. The chain carries TRBV7-8 and TRBJ1-1; absent DNA, TCRdb's TRBD1 call cannot be checked. Germline V gives CDR1 SGHVS, CDR2 FQNEAQ. CDR3 length: 17 residues.

The chain employs TRBV7-9 and TRBJ1-1. Germline CDR1 and CDR2: SEHNR and FQNEAQ (reference sequence). The CDR3 covers 15 residues. The CDR3 reads CASSRHGGGNTEAFF.

CDR3 amino acids: CASSLGSTVAYEQYF. J is TRBJ2-7 and V is TRBV11-1. The length of the CDR3 is 15 residues. Germline V gene sequence: CDR1 SGHAT, CDR2 FQDESV (reference sequence).

The gene calls are TRBV12-3 or TRBV12-4 and TRBJ1-1; TCRdb selects TRBD1, and the lack of DNA leaves this call unchecked. The CDR3 length is 13 residues. CDR3 sequence reads: CASSLGQNTEAFF.

The V and J genes are TRBV30 and TRBJ1-6; checking the TCRdb D call of TRBD1 is not possible without DNA. Germline V lookup: CDR1 GTSNPN, CDR2 SVGIG (reference sequence). The CDR3 totals 15 residues. CDR3 sequence: CAWSSGGATDSPLHF.

V is TRBV21-1 and J is TRBJ2-7; the D call from TCRdb, TRBD1, cannot be confirmed without DNA. TRBV21-1 is reported as a pseudogene. This CDR3 is 15 amino acids long. CDR3 in amino acids: CASSSPLFKRYEQYF.

This chain joins TRBV4-1 and TRBJ2-1; TCRdb picks TRBD2, but there is no DNA to check that call. This CDR3 spans 15 amino acids. Germline V CDR1 and CDR2: MGHRA, YSYEKL. The CDR3: CASSQEGLAHNEQFF.

The chain combines TRBV28 with TRBJ2-1; absent DNA, TCRdb's TRBD2 call cannot be checked. This CDR3 region has 18 residues. Per the germline V gene, CDR1 is MDHEN and CDR2 is SYDVKM. CDR3 residues: CASSGPIGPLSSYNEQFF.

V and J are TRBV29-1 and TRBJ2-3; the TCRdb D gene call, TRBD2, has no DNA to confirm it. The CDR3 contains 17 residues. In germline, CDR1 is SQVTM, CDR2 ANQGSEA. The CDR3 region is CSGLNPWLAGVADTQYF.

The V gene is TRBV10-3, the J gene TRBJ1-2. CDR1 ENHRY and CDR2 SYGVKD come from the germline V gene. CDR3 length: 15 residues. CDR3 in amino acids: CAISESTGYNYGYTF.

The chain combines TRBV12-3 or TRBV12-4 with TRBJ2-2; the TCRdb call, TRBD1, lacks DNA for checking. The CDR3 contains 15 residues. The CDR3: CASSFGGQGSGELFF.

The chain joins TRBV5-1 to TRBJ1-5; the D call of TRBD1 rests on TCRdb alone, since no DNA is present to check it. This CDR3 comprises 17 residues. CDR1 and CDR2 (germline): SGHRS, YFSETQ. This CDR3 reads CASSSRQGRWGNQPQHF.